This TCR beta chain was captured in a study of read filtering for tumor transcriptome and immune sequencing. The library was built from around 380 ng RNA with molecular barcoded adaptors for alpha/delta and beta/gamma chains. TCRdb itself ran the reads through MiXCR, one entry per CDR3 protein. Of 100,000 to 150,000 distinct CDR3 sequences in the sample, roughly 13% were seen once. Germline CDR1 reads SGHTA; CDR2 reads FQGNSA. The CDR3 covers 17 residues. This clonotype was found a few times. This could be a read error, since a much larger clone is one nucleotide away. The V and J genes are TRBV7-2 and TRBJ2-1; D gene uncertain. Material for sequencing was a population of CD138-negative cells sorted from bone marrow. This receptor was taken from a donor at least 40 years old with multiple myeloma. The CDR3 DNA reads TGTGCCAGCGGCTTAGTACGTTCCAGCTTTCCTTCTGGGGAGCAGTTCTTC. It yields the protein CASGLVRSSFPSGEQFF.